The next 7 T cell receptor beta chains were all read from a single sample in a study of neurological immune-mediated disorders. MiXCR was run by TCRdb on the 5' RACE reads, yielding one entry per CDR3 protein. The profile covers 55,000 to 75,000 distinct CDR3 sequences, with roughly an eighth appearing a single time and 4.5% to 5.5% taken by the ten largest. The time point: longitudinal time-point 1 (baseline). Source material: PBMCs. The receptors stem from a female donor with HTLV-1-associated myelopathy (HAM/TSP).

A remark on this clonotype: A clone one base away is much larger, so this may be a read error. The chain uses TRBV5-1 and TRBJ2-7; D is unclear. Germline CDR1 and CDR2: SGHRS and YFSETQ. Trimming removed 5 bases at V and 8 bases at J, with 11 bases between. The CDR3 is 11 residues long. The chain's CDR3 is CASRWWPQQYF. In DNA form, the CDR3 reads TGCGCCAGCAGATGGTGGCCCCAGCAGTACTTC. Based on the CDR3 plus reference TRBV5-1 and TRBJ2-7, the full variable domain is KAGVTQTPRYLIKTRGQQVTLSCSPISGHRSVSWYQQTPGQGLQFLFEYFSETQRNKGNFPGRFSGRQFSNSRSEMNVSTLELGDSALYLCASRWWPQQYFGPGTRLTVT.

This clonotype was observed many times. The V call is TRBV5-1, the J call TRBJ2-3; no clear D. Germline lookup yields CDR1 SGHRS and CDR2 YFSETQ. The CDR3 is 15 residues long. The ends were cut back, 0 bases at V and 0 bases at J, with 8 bases in the middle. CDR3 in amino acids: CASSLDRRSTDTQYF. Here the CDR3 DNA reads TGCGCCAGCAGCTTGGATAGAAGGAGCACAGATACGCAGTATTTT.

This clonotype was recorded at least ten times. The chain links TRBV20-1 to TRBJ2-3; 10 nucleotides line up with TRBD2. The CDR3 is made up of 14 amino acids. V was clipped by 6 bases and J by 4 bases; unmatched bases: 7. In germline, CDR1 is DFQATT, CDR2 SNEGSKA (reference sequence). CDR3 coding DNA: TGCAGTGCGCCCAGCGGGGGGGCATCAGATACGCAGTATTTT. It translates to CSAPSGGASDTQYF.

This clonotype was counted at least ten times. The rearrangement links TRBV28 to TRBJ2-7, with a tentative D call TRBD1 (5 bases). Trimming removed 10 bases at V and 7 bases at J, with 20 bases between. This CDR3 spans 13 amino acids. The germline gives CDR1 MDHEN, CDR2 SYDVKM. The CDR3 here is CATTSRGVGEQYF. CDR3 DNA: TGTGCCACCACCTCAAGGGGTGTGGGGGAGCAGTACTTC.

The V gene is TRBV5-4, the J gene TRBJ2-2; a possible D gene is TRBD1 (7 bases). V dropped 4 bases and J dropped 6 bases, with 19 bases sitting between them. The germline CDR1 and CDR2 sequences are SGHNT and YYREEE (reference sequence). The CDR3 has 16 residues. This CDR3 reads CASSGLTGRSAGELFF. The CDR3 nucleotides are TGTGCCAGCAGCGGCCTGACAGGGAGGAGTGCCGGGGAGCTGTTTTTT.

This clonotype was observed many times. This chain links TRBV12-3 or TRBV12-4 with TRBJ1-2; D might be TRBD1 (5 bases). V gave up 4 bases and J gave up 8 bases, with 14 bases separating them. This CDR3 region has 13 residues. The CDR3 coding sequence is TGTGCCAGCAGTTCCCCGGGGACCCCAGGCTACACCTTC. This translates into CASSSPGTPGYTF.

This clonotype was seen ten or more times. The rearrangement links TRBV6-1 to TRBJ2-5; D gene ambiguous. This CDR3 has 15 residues. CDR1 and CDR2 from the germline V gene are MNHNS and SASEGT. The V end lost 3 bases, the J end lost 2 bases, and 13 bases lay between the germline ends. CDR3 bases: TGTGCCAGCAGTGAGATGGACCCCGAACAAGAGACCCAGTACTTC. Translation: CASSEMDPEQETQYF.